This T cell receptor beta chain comes out of a study of shared T cell receptors in the human thymus. Trimming left V 2 bases short and J 5 bases short, with 6 bases between. The CDR3 runs to 12 residues. Per the germline V gene, CDR1 is ENHRY and CDR2 is SYGVKD. Assay: immunoSEQ multiplex PCR; the TCRdb copy retains only in-frame clones and omits some. The data show about 380,000 clones, 95% seen once. The sequenced sample consisted of thymocytes. The sequence came from a human donor. The chain has TRBV10-3 and TRBJ1-1; D call uncertain. The chain's CDR3 is CAISEGWTEAFF. CDR3 coding DNA: TGTGCCATCAGTGAGGGTTGGACTGAAGCTTTCTTT.